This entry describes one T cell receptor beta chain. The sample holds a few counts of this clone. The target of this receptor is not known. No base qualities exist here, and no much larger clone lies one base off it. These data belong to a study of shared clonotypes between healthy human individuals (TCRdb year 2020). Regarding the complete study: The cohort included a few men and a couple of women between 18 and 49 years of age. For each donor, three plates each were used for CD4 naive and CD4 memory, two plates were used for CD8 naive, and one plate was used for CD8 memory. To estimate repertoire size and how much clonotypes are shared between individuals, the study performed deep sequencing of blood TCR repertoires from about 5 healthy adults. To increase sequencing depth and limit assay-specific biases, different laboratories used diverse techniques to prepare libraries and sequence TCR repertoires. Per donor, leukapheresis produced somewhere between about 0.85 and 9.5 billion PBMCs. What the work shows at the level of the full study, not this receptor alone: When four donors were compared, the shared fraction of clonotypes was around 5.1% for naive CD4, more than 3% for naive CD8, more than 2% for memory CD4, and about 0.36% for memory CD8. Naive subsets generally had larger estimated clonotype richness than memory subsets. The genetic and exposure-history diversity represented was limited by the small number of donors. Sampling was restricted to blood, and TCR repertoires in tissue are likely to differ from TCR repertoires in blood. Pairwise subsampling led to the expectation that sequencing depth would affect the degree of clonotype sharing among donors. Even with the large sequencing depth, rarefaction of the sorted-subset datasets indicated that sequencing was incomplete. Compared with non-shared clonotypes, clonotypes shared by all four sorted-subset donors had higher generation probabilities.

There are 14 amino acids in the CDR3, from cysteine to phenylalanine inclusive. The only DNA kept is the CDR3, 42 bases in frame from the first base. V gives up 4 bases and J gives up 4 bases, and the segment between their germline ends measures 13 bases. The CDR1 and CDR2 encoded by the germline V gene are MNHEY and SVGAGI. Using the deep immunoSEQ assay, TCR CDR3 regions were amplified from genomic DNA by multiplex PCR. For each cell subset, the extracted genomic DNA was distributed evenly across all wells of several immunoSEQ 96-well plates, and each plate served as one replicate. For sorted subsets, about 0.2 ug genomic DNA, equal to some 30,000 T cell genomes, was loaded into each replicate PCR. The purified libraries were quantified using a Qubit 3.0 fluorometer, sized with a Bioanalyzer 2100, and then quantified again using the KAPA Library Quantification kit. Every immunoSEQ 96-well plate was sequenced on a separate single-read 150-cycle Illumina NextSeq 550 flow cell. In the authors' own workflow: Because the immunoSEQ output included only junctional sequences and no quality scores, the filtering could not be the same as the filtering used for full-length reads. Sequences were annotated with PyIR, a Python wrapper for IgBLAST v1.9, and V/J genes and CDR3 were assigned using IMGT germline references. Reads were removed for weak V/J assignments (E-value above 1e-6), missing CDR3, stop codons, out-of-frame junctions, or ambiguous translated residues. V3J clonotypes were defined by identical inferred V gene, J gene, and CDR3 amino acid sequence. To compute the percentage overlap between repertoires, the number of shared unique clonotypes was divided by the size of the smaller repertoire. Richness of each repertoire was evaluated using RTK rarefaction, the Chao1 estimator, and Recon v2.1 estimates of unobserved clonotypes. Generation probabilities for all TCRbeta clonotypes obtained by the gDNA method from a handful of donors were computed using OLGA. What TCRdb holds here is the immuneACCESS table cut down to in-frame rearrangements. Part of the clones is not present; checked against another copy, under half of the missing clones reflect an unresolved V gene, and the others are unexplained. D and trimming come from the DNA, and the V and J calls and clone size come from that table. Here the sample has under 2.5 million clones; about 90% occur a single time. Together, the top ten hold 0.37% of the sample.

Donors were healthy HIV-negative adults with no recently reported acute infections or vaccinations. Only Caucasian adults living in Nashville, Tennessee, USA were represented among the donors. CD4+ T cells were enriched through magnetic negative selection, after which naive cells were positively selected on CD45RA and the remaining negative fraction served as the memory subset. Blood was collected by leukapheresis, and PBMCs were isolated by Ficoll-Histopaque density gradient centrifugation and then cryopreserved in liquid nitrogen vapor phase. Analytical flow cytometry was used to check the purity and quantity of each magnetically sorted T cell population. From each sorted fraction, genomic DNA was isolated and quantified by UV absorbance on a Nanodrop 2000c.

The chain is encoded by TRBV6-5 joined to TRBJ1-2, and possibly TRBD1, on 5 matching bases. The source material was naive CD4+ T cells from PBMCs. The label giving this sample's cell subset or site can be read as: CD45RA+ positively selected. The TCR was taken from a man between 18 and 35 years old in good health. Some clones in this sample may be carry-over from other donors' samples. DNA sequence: TGTGCCAGCAGTTGGGACCGAAAAACCTATGGCTACACCTTC. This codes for CASSWDRKTYGYTF.